This TCR beta chain comes out of a study of T cell changes during pregnancy in multiple sclerosis. Sequencing used immunoSEQ multiplex PCR; TCRdb keeps in-frame clones, though not all of them. The profile covers around 77,000 clones, with around 92% appearing a single time and about 0.7% taken by the ten largest. Trimming removed 8 bases from V and 0 bases from J; junction bases left unmatched: 3. CDR3 size: 14 residues. Germline lookup yields CDR1 KGHSH and CDR2 LQKENI. This chain uses TRBV18 with TRBJ2-2, with 7 bases identical to TRBD1. The clonotype originates from a female donor in good health, enrolled as a control in a pregnancy study. Sequences were derived from peripheral blood, sampled in the third trimester of pregnancy. CDR3: CASTGDTNTGELFF. DNA of the CDR3: TGTGCCAGCACAGGGGACACGAACACCGGGGAGCTGTTTTTT.